This note documents a single T cell receptor (beta chain) sequence. This clonotype was recorded a few times. This clone's antigen is unknown. Base qualities are not provided; no much larger clone lies one nucleotide away. The meaning of the sample's treatment or condition label: in vitro stimulation with specific CMV peptide epitopes to enrich CMV-specific T cells. These data belong to a study of T cell repertoires in cytomegalovirus infection (dated by TCRdb to 2018 to 2020). Background for the entire study: The peptide stimulations were aimed at well-studied HLA-B-restricted epitopes as well as recently identified HLA-C-restricted CMV epitopes, whose presentation resists viral immunomodulation. The HLA type of each donor mattered for the analysis, because public TCR beta signatures pointed to carriage of CMV infection along with the matching HLA type. Paper-wide results and their limitations: The ex vivo response was dominated by HLA-C-restricted CMV-specific TCR beta clonotypes, which also provided the single most frequent clonotype in two of eight donors. In both this cohort and an independent roughly 350-donor cohort, the cumulative frequency of public TCR beta family members distinguished carriers of CMV infection plus the relevant HLA type.

For CDR1 and CDR2, the germline V gene (reference sequence) lists SEHNR and FQNEAQ. From V the trimming removes 0 bases and from J it removes 14 bases, while the gene matches leave 6 bases of the junction unaccounted for. The CDR3 contains 14 residues, cysteine and phenylalanine counted. This entry keeps only the CDR3 DNA: 42 bases, framed from base 1. The sample was run on an Illumina HiSeq 1500. Using fastp at Q25 and MiXCR, TCRdb reprocessed the public reads and kept productive beta chains. Each entry is one CDR3 protein sequence, shown with its most common DNA and genes. This sample comprises roughly 340,000 distinct CDR3 sequences, about 29% of them detected only once. Roughly 20% of the sample is taken by the ten largest.

The receptor's source is a human donor in good health (CMV status not recorded). Some clones in this sample may be carry-over from other donors' samples. This sequence uses TRBV7-9 and TRBJ1-6, with TRBD1 identical over 8 junction bases. This specimen was cultured PBMCs, taken from culture after CMV antigen stimulation. The DNA is TGTGCCAGCAGCTTAGCGGATGACAGGGGAACCCTCCACTTT. Its protein product is CASSLADDRGTLHF.